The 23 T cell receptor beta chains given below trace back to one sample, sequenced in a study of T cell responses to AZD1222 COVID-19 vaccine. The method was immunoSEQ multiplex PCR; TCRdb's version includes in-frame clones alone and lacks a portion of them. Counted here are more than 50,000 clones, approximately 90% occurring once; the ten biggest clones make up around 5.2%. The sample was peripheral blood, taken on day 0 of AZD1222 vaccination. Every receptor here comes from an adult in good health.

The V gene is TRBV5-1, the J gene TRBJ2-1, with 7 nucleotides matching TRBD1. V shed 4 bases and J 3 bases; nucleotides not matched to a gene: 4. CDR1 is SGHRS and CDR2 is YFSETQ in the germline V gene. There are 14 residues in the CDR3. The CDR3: CASSPGQSYNEQFF. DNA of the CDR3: TGCGCCAGCAGCCCGGGACAGAGCTACAATGAGCAGTTCTTC.

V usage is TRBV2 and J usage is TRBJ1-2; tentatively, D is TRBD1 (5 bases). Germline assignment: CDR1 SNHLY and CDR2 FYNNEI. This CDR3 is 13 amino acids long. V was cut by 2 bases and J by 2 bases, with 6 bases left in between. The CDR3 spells CASSESGNYGYTF. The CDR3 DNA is TGTGCCAGCAGTGAATCAGGGAACTATGGCTACACCTTC.

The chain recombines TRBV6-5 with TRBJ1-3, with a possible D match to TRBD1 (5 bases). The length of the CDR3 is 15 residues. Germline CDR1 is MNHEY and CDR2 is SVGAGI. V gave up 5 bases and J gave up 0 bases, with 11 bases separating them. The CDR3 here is CASSQNRNSGNTIYF. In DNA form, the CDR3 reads TGTGCCAGCAGTCAAAACAGGAACTCTGGAAACACCATATATTTT.

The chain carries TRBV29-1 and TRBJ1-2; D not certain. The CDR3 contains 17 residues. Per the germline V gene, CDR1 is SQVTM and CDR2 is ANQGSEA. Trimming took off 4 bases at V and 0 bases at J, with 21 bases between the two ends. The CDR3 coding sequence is TGCAGCGTTGGTCGGGAAAGGGAGGGAGGGCCTAACTATGGCTACACCTTC. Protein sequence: CSVGREREGGPNYGYTF.

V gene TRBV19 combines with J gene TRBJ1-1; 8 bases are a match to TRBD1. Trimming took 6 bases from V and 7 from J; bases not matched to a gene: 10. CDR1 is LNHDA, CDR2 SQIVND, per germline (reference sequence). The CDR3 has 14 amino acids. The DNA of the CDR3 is TGTGCCAGTAGCGAGACCTTTGGACAGGGTGAAGCTTTCTTT. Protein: CASSETFGQGEAFF.

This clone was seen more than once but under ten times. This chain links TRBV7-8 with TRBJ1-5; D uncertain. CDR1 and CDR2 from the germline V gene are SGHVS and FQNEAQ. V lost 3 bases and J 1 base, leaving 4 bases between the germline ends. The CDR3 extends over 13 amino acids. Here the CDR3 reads CASSLSSNQPQHF. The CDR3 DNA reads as TGTGCCAGCAGCTTGTCGAGCAATCAGCCCCAGCATTTT.

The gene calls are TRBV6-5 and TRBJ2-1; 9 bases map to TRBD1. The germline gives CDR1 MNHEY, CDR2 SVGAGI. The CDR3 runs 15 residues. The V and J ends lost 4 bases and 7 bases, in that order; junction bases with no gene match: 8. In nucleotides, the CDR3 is TGTGCCAGCAGTTTGGCCGGGACAGGGTGGAATGAGCAGTTCTTC. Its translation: CASSLAGTGWNEQFF.

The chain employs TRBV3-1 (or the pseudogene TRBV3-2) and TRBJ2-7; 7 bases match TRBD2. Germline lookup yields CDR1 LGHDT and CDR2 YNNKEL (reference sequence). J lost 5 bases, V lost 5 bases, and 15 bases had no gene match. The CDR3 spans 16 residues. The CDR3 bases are TGTGCCAGCAGCTCCGAAGGGCTCTCGGGGAGGGACGAGCAGTACTTC. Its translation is CASSSEGLSGRDEQYF.

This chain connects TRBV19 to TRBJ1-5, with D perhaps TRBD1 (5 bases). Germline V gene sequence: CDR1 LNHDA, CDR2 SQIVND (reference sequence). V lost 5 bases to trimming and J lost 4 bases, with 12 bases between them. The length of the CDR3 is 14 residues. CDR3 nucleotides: TGTGCCAGTAGTCTCGACAGAGGGAATCAGCCCCAGCATTTT. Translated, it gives CASSLDRGNQPQHF.

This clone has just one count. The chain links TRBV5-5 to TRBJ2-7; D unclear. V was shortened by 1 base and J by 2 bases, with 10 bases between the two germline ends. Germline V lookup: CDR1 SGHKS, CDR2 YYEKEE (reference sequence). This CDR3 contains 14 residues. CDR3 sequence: CASSLTAATYEQYF. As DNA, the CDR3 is TGTGCCAGCAGCTTGACCGCGGCTACCTACGAGCAGTACTTC.

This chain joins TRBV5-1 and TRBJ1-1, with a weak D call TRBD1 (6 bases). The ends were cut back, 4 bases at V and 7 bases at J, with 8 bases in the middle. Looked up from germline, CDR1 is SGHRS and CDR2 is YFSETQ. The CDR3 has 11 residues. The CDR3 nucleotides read TGCGCCAGCAGCCTGACAGGTGAAGCTTTCTTT. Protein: CASSLTGEAFF.

CDR3 nucleotides: TGTGCCAGCAGCGTGGACCGTTCACCCCTCCACTTT. It specifies CASSVDRSPLHF. The J gene is TRBJ1-6, the V gene TRBV9; D gene unclear. V was cut by 2 bases and J by 9 bases, with 6 bases left in between. The CDR3 has 12 amino acids. Germline V CDR1 and CDR2: SGDLS, YYNGEE.

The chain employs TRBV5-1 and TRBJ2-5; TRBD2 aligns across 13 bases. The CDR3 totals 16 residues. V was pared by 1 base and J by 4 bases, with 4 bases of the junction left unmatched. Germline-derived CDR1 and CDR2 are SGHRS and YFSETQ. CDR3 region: CASSLTSGGAGETQYF. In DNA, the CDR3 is TGCGCCAGCAGCTTGACTAGCGGGGGGGCAGGAGAGACCCAGTACTTC.

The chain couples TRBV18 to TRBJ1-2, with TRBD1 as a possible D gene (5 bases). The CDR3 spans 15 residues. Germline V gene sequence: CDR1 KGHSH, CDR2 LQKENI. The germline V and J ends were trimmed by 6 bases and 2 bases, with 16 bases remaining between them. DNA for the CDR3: TGTGCCAGCTCCCCGTCGACAGCACCAAACTATGGCTACACCTTC. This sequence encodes CASSPSTAPNYGYTF.

Here the CDR3 reads CASSRSGTSGVQETQYF. The CDR3 bases are TGTGCCAGCAGCCGATCCGGGACTAGCGGGGTGCAAGAGACCCAGTACTTC. The rearrangement uses TRBV4-2 and TRBJ2-5; TRBD2 matches at 13 bases. CDR1 is LGHNA, CDR2 YNFKEQ, per germline. The trim removed 4 bases at V and 2 bases at J, leaving 7 bases unmatched. CDR3 length equals 17 residues.

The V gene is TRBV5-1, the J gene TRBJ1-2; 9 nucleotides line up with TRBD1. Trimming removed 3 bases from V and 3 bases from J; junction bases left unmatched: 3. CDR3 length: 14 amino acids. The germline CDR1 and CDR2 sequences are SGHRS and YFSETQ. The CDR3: CASSSGQGDYGYTF. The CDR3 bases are TGCGCCAGCAGCTCGGGACAGGGCGACTATGGCTACACCTTC.

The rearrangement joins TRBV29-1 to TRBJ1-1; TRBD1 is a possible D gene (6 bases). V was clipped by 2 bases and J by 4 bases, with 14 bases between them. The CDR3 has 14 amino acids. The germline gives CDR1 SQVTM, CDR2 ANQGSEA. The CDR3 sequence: CSVEIVGGGTEAFF. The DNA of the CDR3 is TGCAGCGTTGAAATTGTTGGGGGCGGCACTGAAGCTTTCTTT.

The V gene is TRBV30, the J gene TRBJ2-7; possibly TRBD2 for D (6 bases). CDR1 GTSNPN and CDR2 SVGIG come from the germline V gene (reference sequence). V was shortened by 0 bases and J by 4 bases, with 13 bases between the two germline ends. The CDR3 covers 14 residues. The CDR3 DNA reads TGTGCCTGGAGTGTAGGAGGGGCAATTTACGAGCAGTACTTC. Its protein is CAWSVGGAIYEQYF.

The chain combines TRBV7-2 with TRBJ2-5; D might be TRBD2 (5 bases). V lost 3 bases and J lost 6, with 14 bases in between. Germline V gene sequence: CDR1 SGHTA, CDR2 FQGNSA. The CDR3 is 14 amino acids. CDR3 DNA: TGTGCCAGCAGCTTCCAGAAGGAGGTGAAGACCCAGTACTTC. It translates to CASSFQKEVKTQYF.

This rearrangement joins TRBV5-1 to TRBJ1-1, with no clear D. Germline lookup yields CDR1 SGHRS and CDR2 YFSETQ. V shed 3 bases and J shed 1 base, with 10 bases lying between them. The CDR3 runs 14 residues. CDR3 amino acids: CASSSDTPNTEAFF. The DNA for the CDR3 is TGCGCCAGCAGCTCGGATACACCGAACACTGAAGCTTTCTTT.

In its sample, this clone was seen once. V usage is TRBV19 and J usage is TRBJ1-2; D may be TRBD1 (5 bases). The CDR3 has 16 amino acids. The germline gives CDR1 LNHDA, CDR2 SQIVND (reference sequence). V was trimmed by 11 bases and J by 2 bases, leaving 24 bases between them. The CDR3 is CASKSRWGDLNYGYTF. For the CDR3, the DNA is TGTGCCTCCAAGTCCCGCTGGGGCGACCTGAACTATGGCTACACCTTC.

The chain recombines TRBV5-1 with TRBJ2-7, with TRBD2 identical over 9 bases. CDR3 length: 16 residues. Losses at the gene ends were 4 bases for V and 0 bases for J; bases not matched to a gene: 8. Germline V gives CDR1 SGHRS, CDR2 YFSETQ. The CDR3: CASSGLAGISSYEQYF. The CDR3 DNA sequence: TGCGCCAGCAGCGGTCTAGCGGGGATAAGCTCCTACGAGCAGTACTTC. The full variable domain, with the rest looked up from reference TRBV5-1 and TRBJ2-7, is KAGVTQTPRYLIKTRGQQVTLSCSPISGHRSVSWYQQTPGQGLQFLFEYFSETQRNKGNFPGRFSGRQFSNSRSEMNVSTLELGDSALYLCASSGLAGISSYEQYFGPGTRLTVT.

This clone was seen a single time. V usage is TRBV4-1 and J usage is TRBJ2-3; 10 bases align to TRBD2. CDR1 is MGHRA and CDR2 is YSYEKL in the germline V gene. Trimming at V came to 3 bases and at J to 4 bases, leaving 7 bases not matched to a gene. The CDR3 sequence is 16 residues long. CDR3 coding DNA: TGCGCCAGCAGCCAGTCGGGACTAGCGCGACCAGATACGCAGTATTTT. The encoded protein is CASSQSGLARPDTQYF.